The next 3 T cell receptor beta chains were all read from a single sample in a study of T cells expressing NK-cell markers. TCRdb reprocessed the 5' RACE reads and reports one entry per CDR3 protein, with no DNA. This sample's table reports hundreds of thousands of distinct CDR3 sequences. Sequences were obtained from blood T cells: a sorted CD56 or NKG2C T cell subset, CD4+ or CD8+ T cells, or bulk PBMC T cells (not recorded which). The receptors were sampled from a woman between 18 and 70 years old in good health.

The chain has TRBV12-3 or TRBV12-4 and TRBJ2-1; the D call from TCRdb, TRBD2, cannot be confirmed without DNA. The CDR3 is made up of 15 amino acids. This CDR3 is CASSLGGRNHNEQFF.

The chain recombines TRBV20-1 with TRBJ2-4; TCRdb proposes TRBD2, but this gene call is untestable without DNA. The CDR3 has 18 amino acids. Germline loops: CDR1 DFQATT, CDR2 SNEGSKA (reference sequence). The CDR3 spells CSATGTSGGGLAKNIQYF.

V usage is TRBV20-1 and J usage is TRBJ2-2; TCRdb reports TRBD2, a call that lacks DNA to check it against. The CDR3 consists of 14 residues. Germline V gives CDR1 DFQATT, CDR2 SNEGSKA (reference sequence). The CDR3 here is CSADSGSGTGELFF.